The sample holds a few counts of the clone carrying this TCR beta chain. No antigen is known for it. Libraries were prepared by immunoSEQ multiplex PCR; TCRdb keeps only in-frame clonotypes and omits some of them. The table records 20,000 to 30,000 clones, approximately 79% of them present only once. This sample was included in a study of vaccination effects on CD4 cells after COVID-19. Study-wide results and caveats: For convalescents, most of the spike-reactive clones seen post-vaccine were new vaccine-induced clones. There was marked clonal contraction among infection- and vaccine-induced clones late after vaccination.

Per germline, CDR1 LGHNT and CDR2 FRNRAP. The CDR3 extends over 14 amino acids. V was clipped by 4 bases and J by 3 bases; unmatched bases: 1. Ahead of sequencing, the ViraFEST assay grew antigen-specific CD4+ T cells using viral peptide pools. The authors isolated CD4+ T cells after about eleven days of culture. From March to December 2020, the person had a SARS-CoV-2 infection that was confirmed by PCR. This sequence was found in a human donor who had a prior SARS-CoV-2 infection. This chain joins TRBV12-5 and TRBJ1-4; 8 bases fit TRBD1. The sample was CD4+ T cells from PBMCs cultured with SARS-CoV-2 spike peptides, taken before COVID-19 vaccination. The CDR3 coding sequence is TGTGCTAGTGGTTGGGGACAGGCTAATGAAAAACTGTTTTTT. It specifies CASGWGQANEKLFF.